Below are 28 T cell receptor beta chains sequenced from a single sample in a study of T cells in Graves' hyperthyroidism and ophthalmopathy. The TCR beta CDR3 regions underwent amplification using RNA transcripts as the source. TCR CDR3 regions were first amplified by RT-PCR with HTBI primers. TCRdb re-analysed the multiplex PCR reads in MiXCR, keeping a single row per CDR3 protein. The data show 200,000 to 250,000 distinct CDR3 sequences, with approximately 17% seen just once and 50% held by the top ten. Sequenced input: blood. These receptor sequences come from a man in his fifties or sixties with Graves' hyperthyroidism.

The gene calls are TRBV28 and TRBJ2-4; 8 nucleotides match TRBD1. The CDR3 spans 16 residues. Looked up from germline, CDR1 is MDHEN and CDR2 is SYDVKM. The V segment lost 7 bases and the J segment 0 bases; nucleotides outside the gene matches: 8. CDR3 DNA sequence: TGTGCCAGCAAGATACAGGGGGGAATAGCCAAAAACATTCAGTACTTC. It specifies CASKIQGGIAKNIQYF.

This clonotype was recorded once. Its ends do not fully match the called genes, so a read error is possible. This chain uses TRBV30 with TRBJ2-7, with no clear D. The germline gives CDR1 GTSNPN, CDR2 SVGIG (reference sequence). The length of the CDR3 is 12 residues. Written as DNA, the CDR3 is TGTGCCTGGAGTAGGCTAGATTACGCGCAGTACTTC. Its translation: CAWSRLDYAQYF.

In the case of this clonotype: Being one base from a much bigger clone, this may be a read error. The chain is built from TRBV5-5 and TRBJ1-6, with D hard to call. This CDR3 is built from 15 residues. CDR1 is SGHKS, CDR2 YYEKEE, per germline (reference sequence). The CDR3 reads CASSFGGSYNPPLHF. CDR3 DNA: TGTGCCAGCAGCTTCGGAGGATCCTATAATCCACCCCTCCACTTT. Full variable domain (rest looked up from reference TRBV5-5 and TRBJ1-6): DAGVTQSPTHLIKTRGQQVTLRCSPISGHKSVSWYQQVLGQGPQFIFQYYEKEERGRGNFPDRFSARQFPNYSSELNVNALLLGDSALYLCASSFGGSYNPPLHFGNGTRLTVT.

This clonotype was found many times. This chain connects TRBV10-3 to TRBJ2-7; D gene unclear. V gave up 4 bases and J gave up 2 bases, with 9 bases separating them. The CDR3 is made up of 13 amino acids. Looked up from germline, CDR1 is ENHRY and CDR2 is SYGVKD. Here the CDR3 reads CAISAQTTYEQYF. CDR3 nucleotides: TGTGCCATCAGTGCACAGACCACCTACGAGCAGTACTTC.

There are many counts of this clonotype. This chain connects TRBV3-1 to TRBJ1-4, with D uncertain. There are 14 residues in the CDR3. Trimming removed 3 bases from V and 2 bases from J, with 7 bases in between. Germline V gives CDR1 LGHDT, CDR2 YNNKEL (reference sequence). The DNA for the CDR3 is TGTGCCAGCAGCCAGGGATGGACTAATGAAAAACTGTTTTTT. This translates into CASSQGWTNEKLFF.

This clonotype was observed a few times. This chain connects TRBV7-2 to TRBJ1-6; 7 bases are shared with TRBD1. V dropped 5 bases and J dropped 7; count of bases not matched to a gene: 5. The CDR3 consists of 14 residues. Looked up from germline, CDR1 is SGHTA and CDR2 is FQGNSA. The CDR3 here is CASSPGQSNSPLHF. Written as DNA, the CDR3 is TGTGCCAGCAGCCCGGGACAGTCAAATTCACCCCTCCACTTT.

This clonotype showed up many times. The CDR3 coding sequence is TGTGCCAGCAGTTACTCTAGCGGGAGCTCCTACGAGCAGTACTTC. This encodes CASSYSSGSSYEQYF. This sequence joins TRBV6-5 and TRBJ2-7; TRBD2 matches at 9 bases. The CDR3 has 15 residues. Trimming at V came to 0 bases and at J to 0 bases, leaving 0 bases not matched to a gene. Germline-derived CDR1 and CDR2 are MNHEY and SVGAGI.

This clonotype was observed many times. V gene TRBV25-1 combines with J gene TRBJ2-5; 10 bases are shared with TRBD1. Germline V lookup: CDR1 MGHDK, CDR2 SYGVNS. CDR3 length: 16 amino acids. V lost 5 bases and J lost 5; bases outside the gene matches: 11. CDR3 nucleotide sequence: TGTGCCAGCAGTATCGGACAGGGGGGCCGCGCCGAGACCCAGTACTTC. The encoded protein is CASSIGQGGRAETQYF.

The chain is built from TRBV27 and TRBJ1-2, with D possibly being TRBD1 (6 bases). Germline V gene data show CDR1 as MNHEY and CDR2 as SMNVEV (reference sequence). V was cut by 5 bases and J by 4 bases, with 17 bases left in between. CDR3 length: 15 residues. The CDR3, as DNA: TGTGCCAGCAGTATAAACAGGGAAACCATCTATGGCTACACCTTC. Translating it yields CASSINRETIYGYTF.

The chain is built from TRBV2 and TRBJ1-1; 9 positions agree with TRBD1. V shed 4 bases, J shed 5 bases, and the junction held 5 bases outside the gene matches. Germline V gene sequence: CDR1 SNHLY, CDR2 FYNNEI. The CDR3 is 14 residues long. CDR3 region: CASSAGTGITEAFF. In nucleotides, the CDR3 is TGTGCCAGCAGTGCCGGGACAGGGATAACTGAAGCTTTCTTT.

This clonotype has only a few counts. The DNA of the CDR3 is TGTGCCAGCAGCTTTGACCCTGGGGCCAACGTCCTGACTTTC. Translation: CASSFDPGANVLTF. The chain recombines TRBV5-6 with TRBJ2-6; D gene ambiguous. The CDR3 is 14 residues long. Trimming removed 2 bases at V and 2 bases at J, with 5 bases between. CDR1 is SGHDT, CDR2 YYEEEE, per germline.

This clonotype was recorded a few times. The chain links TRBV7-6 to TRBJ2-3; D is undetermined. V gave up 5 bases and J gave up 1 base, with 16 bases separating them. The germline V gene has CDR1 SGHVS and CDR2 FNYEAQ. This CDR3 has 16 amino acids. CDR3: CASSLGSFWGTDTQYF. The CDR3 DNA follows: TGTGCCAGCAGCCTAGGTAGCTTTTGGGGCACAGATACGCAGTATTTT.

This rearrangement joins TRBV6-1 to TRBJ2-7; TRBD2 aligns across 9 bases. With 6 bases clipped from V and 4 bases from J, the junction kept 7 bases outside the gene matches. The CDR3 contains 14 residues. Per germline, CDR1 MNHNS and CDR2 SASEGT. CDR3: CASRSGTSSYEQYF. As DNA, the CDR3 is TGTGCCAGCAGATCCGGGACTAGCTCGTACGAGCAGTACTTC.

This clonotype came up many times. V and J are TRBV18 and TRBJ2-2; D unresolved. V lost 2 bases to trimming and J lost 0 bases, with 7 bases between them. The germline gives CDR1 KGHSH, CDR2 LQKENI. This CDR3 spans 15 amino acids. CDR3 residues: CASSPMGPNTGELFF. The CDR3 nucleotides are TGTGCCAGCTCACCAATGGGTCCGAACACCGGGGAGCTGTTTTTT.

V gene TRBV6-2 or TRBV6-3 combines with J gene TRBJ2-7, with no clear D. V lost 4 bases, J lost 2 bases, and 6 bases lay in between. Germline-derived CDR1 and CDR2 are MNHEY and SVGEGT. The CDR3 consists of 12 residues. CDR3 protein: CASSLSTYEQYF. The CDR3 DNA follows: TGTGCCAGCAGTTTGTCAACCTACGAGCAGTACTTC.

The table lists this clonotype with many counts. The CDR3 here is CASSYRPGLVPYGELFF. Written as DNA, the CDR3 is TGTGCCAGCAGTTACCGACCGGGACTAGTACCTTACGGGGAGCTGTTTTTT. The chain recombines TRBV6-6 with TRBJ2-2, with 8 positions matching TRBD2. From germline, CDR1 is MNHNY and CDR2 SVGAGI (reference sequence). This CDR3 comprises 17 residues. V was clipped by 2 bases and J by 7 bases; unmatched bases: 12.

This clonotype turned up a few times. V gene TRBV5-5 combines with J gene TRBJ2-3; tentative D call: TRBD1 (5 bases). The germline V and J ends were trimmed by 1 base and 3 bases, with 9 bases remaining between them. Per germline, CDR1 SGHKS and CDR2 YYEKEE (reference sequence). The CDR3 totals 14 residues. Here the CDR3 reads CASSLSKGTDTQYF. The CDR3 coding sequence is TGTGCCAGCAGCTTGTCAAAGGGGACAGATACGCAGTATTTT. The full variable domain, rest sourced from reference TRBV5-5 and TRBJ2-3, is DAGVTQSPTHLIKTRGQQVTLRCSPISGHKSVSWYQQVLGQGPQFIFQYYEKEERGRGNFPDRFSARQFPNYSSELNVNALLLGDSALYLCASSLSKGTDTQYFGPGTRLTVL.

Concerning this clonotype itself: Possible read error: a much larger clone is one base away. CDR3 bases: TGTGCCAGCACGGACAGGGCTAACTATGGCTACGCCTTC. Translation gives CASTDRANYGYAF. The V gene is TRBV28, the J gene TRBJ1-2, with TRBD1 matching over 8 bases. The length of the CDR3 is 13 residues. CDR1 is MDHEN, CDR2 SYDVKM, per germline.

At least ten counts were recorded for this clonotype. The chain employs TRBV18 and TRBJ2-5; D unclear. This CDR3 is 13 amino acids long. Germline V CDR1 and CDR2: KGHSH, LQKENI. Trimming removed 5 bases at V and 2 bases at J, with 9 bases between. CDR3: CASSSGSQETQYF. Written as DNA, the CDR3 is TGTGCCAGCTCATCTGGATCTCAAGAGACCCAGTACTTC.

This clonotype was seen more than once but under ten times. A much larger clone lies one base from this, so it may be a read error. V is TRBV18 and J is TRBJ2-7; 7 bases match TRBD1. In germline, CDR1 is KGHSH, CDR2 LQKENI. This CDR3 contains 15 residues. J lost 2 bases, V lost 4 bases, and 8 bases had no gene match. CDR3 DNA sequence: TGTGCCAGCTCACTCGAGACAGGGCCACCCTACGAGCAGTACTTC. Translation gives CASSLETGPPYEQYF.

The table lists this clonotype with many counts. This sequence joins TRBV18 and TRBJ1-5, with TRBD1 identical over 7 bases. The V gene end was trimmed by 3 bases and the J gene end by 4 bases; junction bases not matched to a gene: 3. The CDR3 spans 14 residues. CDR1 and CDR2 (germline): KGHSH, LQKENI. CDR3 bases: TGTGCCAGCTCACCTAAGGGGGCGAATCAGCCCCAGCATTTT. This codes for CASSPKGANQPQHF.

This clonotype was recorded many times. This chain links TRBV28 with TRBJ2-5, with TRBD1 as a possible D gene (5 bases). The CDR3 spans 13 residues. CDR1 and CDR2 from the germline V gene are MDHEN and SYDVKM. V lost 2 bases, J lost 6 bases, and 10 bases lay in between. The CDR3 loop reads CASSLLGLQTQYF. CDR3 in DNA: TGTGCCAGCAGTTTACTGGGGCTGCAGACCCAGTACTTC. Together with reference TRBV28 and TRBJ2-5, the CDR3 gives the full variable domain: DVKVTQSSRYLVKRTGEKVFLECVQDMDHENMFWYRQDPGLGLRLIYFSYDVKMKEKGDIPEGYSVSREKKERFSLILESASTNQTSMYLCASSLLGLQTQYFGPGTRLLVL.

This clonotype was seen only a few times. The V and J genes are TRBV7-3 and TRBJ2-3; 13 bases map to TRBD2. The CDR3 covers 17 residues. Trimming took 1 base from V and 9 from J; bases not matched to a gene: 10. Germline V gene sequence: CDR1 SGHTA, CDR2 FQGTGA. In nucleotides, the CDR3 is TGTGCCAGCAGCTTAAATTTTGGAGGACTAGCGGGAGACACGCAGTATTTT. It codes for CASSLNFGGLAGDTQYF. Variable domain in full (rest from reference TRBV7-3 and TRBJ2-3): GAGVSQTPSNKVTEKGKYVELRCDPISGHTALYWYRQSLGQGPEFLIYFQGTGAADDSGLPNDRFFAVRPEGSVSTLKIQRTERGDSAVYLCASSLNFGGLAGDTQYFGPGTRLTVL.

This rearrangement joins TRBV5-1 to TRBJ2-1; D unclear. The V end was cut by 2 bases, the J end by 8 bases, with 8 bases between. CDR1 and CDR2 (germline): SGHRS, YFSETQ. The CDR3 contains 12 residues. CDR3 in amino acids: CASSFRGDEQFF. CDR3 sequence (DNA): TGCGCCAGCAGCTTCCGTGGGGATGAGCAGTTCTTC. The variable domain in full, completed from reference TRBV5-1 and TRBJ2-1, reads KAGVTQTPRYLIKTRGQQVTLSCSPISGHRSVSWYQQTPGQGLQFLFEYFSETQRNKGNFPGRFSGRQFSNSRSEMNVSTLELGDSALYLCASSFRGDEQFFGPGTRLTVL.

This clonotype turned up a few times. The chain combines TRBV20-1 with TRBJ2-7, with 10 bases fitting TRBD2. Germline V gene sequence: CDR1 DFQATT, CDR2 SNEGSKA (reference sequence). The CDR3 consists of 15 residues. Trimming took 0 bases from V and 4 from J; bases not matched to a gene: 6. In DNA, the CDR3 is TGCAGTGCTAGAGATCCCGCTAGCGGGAGTTACGAGCAGTACTTC. This translates into CSARDPASGSYEQYF.

The sample holds many counts of this clonotype. The rearrangement uses TRBV7-2 and TRBJ2-7; no clear D. There are 11 residues in the CDR3. V shed 5 bases and J shed 5 bases, with 7 bases lying between them. Germline V gene data show CDR1 as SGHTA and CDR2 as FQGNSA. CDR3 amino acids: CASSGRHEQYF. In nucleotides, the CDR3 is TGTGCCAGCAGCGGACGACACGAGCAGTACTTC.

This clonotype was recorded many times. The V and J genes are TRBV3-1 and TRBJ1-1; no clear D. Germline values: CDR1 LGHDT, CDR2 YNNKEL (reference sequence). V gave up 1 base and J gave up 1 base, with 4 bases separating them. There are 13 residues in the CDR3. The CDR3 nucleotides read TGTGCCAGCAGCCAAGTACGGAACACTGAAGCTTTCTTT. Its protein product is CASSQVRNTEAFF.

This clonotype was found many times. V and J are TRBV7-9 and TRBJ2-5; TRBD2 matches at 11 bases. CDR1 is SEHNR and CDR2 is FQNEAQ in the germline V gene (reference sequence). J lost 9 bases, V lost 3 bases, and 9 bases had no gene match. This CDR3 comprises 15 residues. The CDR3: CASSFSGRAPNPQYF. The CDR3 nucleotides are TGTGCCAGCAGCTTTAGCGGGAGGGCTCCCAATCCCCAGTACTTC.